Following are 25 T cell receptor beta chains from one sample sequenced in a study of identifying expanded T cells in peripheral blood. Data came from immunoSEQ multiplex PCR; TCRdb stores just in-frame clones and leaves some out. The sample has roughly 86,000 clones, more than 75% seen once. Sequencing was performed on blood. These receptor sequences come from a person aged 18 to 70 in good health.

The chain carries TRBV27 and TRBJ2-3; tentatively, D is TRBD1 (5 bases). V was trimmed by 4 bases and J by 0 bases, leaving 11 bases between them. CDR3 size: 15 residues. The germline CDR1 and CDR2 sequences are MNHEY and SMNVEV (reference sequence). CDR3 DNA: TGTGCCAGCAGTTCCGACAGACCTAGCACAGATACGCAGTATTTT. Amino acid sequence: CASSSDRPSTDTQYF.

This CDR3 is CASSAQGGTRSYEQYF. In DNA form, the CDR3 reads TGTGCCAGCAGCGCCCAAGGCGGGACACGTTCCTACGAGCAGTACTTC. This chain joins TRBV9 and TRBJ2-7, with D tentatively TRBD1 or TRBD2 (6 bases each). CDR3 length: 16 residues. Germline values: CDR1 SGDLS, CDR2 YYNGEE. V was trimmed by 3 bases and J by 1 base, leaving 17 bases between them.

CDR3 sequence: CASSPRTGGYNEQFF. The CDR3 coding sequence is TGTGCCAGCAGCCCAAGGACAGGGGGCTACAATGAGCAGTTCTTC. This chain links TRBV7-2 with TRBJ2-1; 10 nucleotides line up with TRBD1. J gave up 3 bases and V 5 bases, and 4 bases lay outside the gene matches. Germline V gene sequence: CDR1 SGHTA, CDR2 FQGNSA. The CDR3 is made up of 15 amino acids.

The chain links TRBV7-9 to TRBJ2-3; D is possibly TRBD2 (6 bases). Germline CDR1 is SEHNR and CDR2 is FQNEAQ (reference sequence). This CDR3 contains 13 residues. The V end lost 7 bases, the J end lost 6 bases, and 14 bases lay between the germline ends. The CDR3 loop is CASTRGGWDTQYF. DNA of the CDR3: TGTGCCAGCACCCGTGGAGGGTGGGATACGCAGTATTTT.

Only one count was recorded for this clone. The chain has TRBV10-3 and TRBJ1-4; TRBD1 is a possible D gene (5 bases). Germline loops: CDR1 ENHRY, CDR2 SYGVKD. Trimming removed 6 bases at V and 7 bases at J, with 21 bases between. This CDR3 is built from 16 residues. DNA for the CDR3: TGTGCCATCAGCCCTCTAGGGACCAACGGTGTTGAAAAACTGTTTTTT. It is translated as CAISPLGTNGVEKLFF.

This chain uses TRBV9 with TRBJ2-5; D uncertain. V lost 0 bases, J lost 3 bases, and 9 bases lay in between. The CDR3 is 14 residues long. Germline loops: CDR1 SGDLS, CDR2 YYNGEE. CDR3 region: CASSVGYGKETQYF. The CDR3 DNA reads TGTGCCAGCAGCGTAGGATACGGCAAAGAGACCCAGTACTTC.

The chain carries TRBV18 and TRBJ1-5; 9 nucleotides match TRBD1. V was clipped by 8 bases and J by 2 bases; unmatched bases: 13. CDR3 length: 17 amino acids. Germline V gene sequence: CDR1 KGHSH, CDR2 LQKENI. In nucleotides, the CDR3 is TGTGCCAGCCGACCGGGACAGGGTACCAATGGCAATCAGCCCCAGCATTTT. Its protein is CASRPGQGTNGNQPQHF.

This chain connects TRBV19 to TRBJ2-3; no firm D call. This CDR3 is 14 amino acids long. V lost 7 bases and J lost 2, with 13 bases in between. CDR1 and CDR2 from the germline V gene are LNHDA and SQIVND (reference sequence). CDR3 sequence reads: CASTPKRHTDTQYF. For the CDR3, the DNA is TGTGCCAGTACGCCTAAACGCCACACAGATACGCAGTATTTT.

The chain joins TRBV25-1 to TRBJ1-3; unclear D gene. This CDR3 has 13 amino acids. V dropped 7 bases and J dropped 0 bases, with 7 bases sitting between them. Per the germline V gene, CDR1 is MGHDK and CDR2 is SYGVNS. The CDR3 region is CASMMYSGNTIYF. In DNA form, the CDR3 reads TGTGCCAGCATGATGTACTCTGGAAACACCATATATTTT.

This chain connects TRBV20-1 to TRBJ2-1; D not resolved. The CDR3 length is 11 residues. Trimming removed 4 bases at V and 2 bases at J, with 3 bases between. The V gene's germline CDR1 is DFQATT and CDR2 SNEGSKA (reference sequence). The CDR3 region has the DNA TGCAGTGCTAATGCCTACAATGAGCAGTTCTTC. It codes for CSANAYNEQFF.

The chain employs TRBV6-6 and TRBJ1-2; D unclear. The length of the CDR3 is 13 residues. Germline V CDR1 and CDR2: MNHNY, SVGAGI (reference sequence). With 2 bases removed from V and 5 bases from J, the gap between germline ends came to 9 bases. In DNA form, the CDR3 reads TGTGCCAGCAGTTACACCTCCGGGTATGGCTACACCTTC. It codes for CASSYTSGYGYTF.

The count of this clone is one. One junction end does not reproduce the germline sequence, and a read error may be involved. The chain uses TRBV5-1 and TRBJ2-2; 10 bases are shared with TRBD2. Germline CDR1 SGHRS, CDR2 YFSETQ. This CDR3 has 17 residues. The DNA for the CDR3 is TGCGCCAACAGCGGGCTAGCGGGGGTTATTGGTTCCGGGGAGCTGTTTTTT. As protein: CANSGLAGVIGSGELFF. The full variable domain, in which reference TRBV5-1 and TRBJ2-2 provide the parts outside the CDR3, is KAGVTQTPRYLIKTRGQQVTLSCSPISGHRSVSWYQQTPGQGLQFLFEYFSETQRNKGNFPGRFSGRQFSNSRSEMNVSTLELGDSALYLCANSGLAGVIGSGELFFGEGSRLTVL.

In its sample, this clone was seen a few times. The gene calls are TRBV4-1 and TRBJ2-1, with D possibly being TRBD1 (5 bases). Germline CDR1 MGHRA, CDR2 YSYEKL. This CDR3 has 13 residues. Trimming stripped 0 bases from V and 9 bases from J, with 9 bases between. For the CDR3, the DNA is TGCGCCAGCAGCCAAGACGTCAGGGCTGAGCAGTTCTTC. Translation gives CASSQDVRAEQFF.

The genes are TRBV6-7 and TRBJ2-1, with 9 bases aligning to TRBD2. TRBV6-7 is assigned to the ORF class and has an uncertain function. Losses at the gene ends were 8 bases for V and 0 bases for J; bases not matched to a gene: 14. The CDR3 is 18 amino acids. In DNA form, the CDR3 reads TGTGCCAGCGGGTGGCGGGGGGGATCCCTTTTCTCCTACAATGAGCAGTTCTTC. Its protein is CASGWRGGSLFSYNEQFF.

The V call is TRBV6-1, the J call TRBJ2-7, with no clear D. The germline CDR1 and CDR2 sequences are MNHNS and SASEGT. The CDR3 consists of 11 residues. V lost 7 bases and J 6 bases, leaving 10 bases between the germline ends. The CDR3 is CASTTGVEQYF. Here the CDR3 DNA reads TGTGCCAGCACCACTGGGGTCGAGCAGTACTTC.

The J gene is TRBJ1-3, the V gene TRBV9; a possible D gene is TRBD1 (6 bases). V lost 1 base, J lost 0 bases, and 11 bases lay in between. CDR3 size: 16 residues. CDR1 and CDR2 (germline): SGDLS, YYNGEE. In DNA, the CDR3 is TGTGCCAGCAGCGTATATGTAGGGGGCTCTGGAAACACCATATATTTT. Protein product: CASSVYVGGSGNTIYF.

This clone was seen a handful of times. The V gene is TRBV25-1, the J gene TRBJ1-6, with TRBD1 as a possible D gene (6 bases). The CDR3 runs to 13 residues. CDR1 MGHDK and CDR2 SYGVNS come from the germline V gene. Trimming took 6 bases from V and 14 from J, leaving 17 bases between them. Here the CDR3 reads CASRTPGVESLHF. Here the CDR3 DNA reads TGTGCCAGCAGGACCCCAGGGGTGGAGTCCCTCCACTTT.

The chain is built from TRBV7-9 and TRBJ1-6; no clear D. CDR3 length: 17 residues. Trimming removed 6 bases at V and 4 bases at J, with 19 bases between. Per the germline V gene, CDR1 is SEHNR and CDR2 is FQNEAQ (reference sequence). This CDR3 is CASSFSIGFGYNSPLHF. The CDR3 coding sequence is TGTGCCAGCAGTTTCTCAATAGGGTTCGGGTATAATTCACCCCTCCACTTT.

The V call is TRBV18, the J call TRBJ2-7; D gene uncertain. This CDR3 is 13 amino acids long. The V gene's germline CDR1 is KGHSH and CDR2 LQKENI. V lost 10 bases to trimming and J lost 0 bases, with 13 bases between them. CDR3 loop: CATRRSSSYEQYF. The CDR3 DNA follows: TGTGCCACTCGACGGTCCAGCTCCTACGAGCAGTACTTC.

The gene calls are TRBV6-1 and TRBJ2-7; TRBD1 matches at 9 bases. The CDR3 is 14 residues long. Germline values: CDR1 MNHNS, CDR2 SASEGT. J gave up 5 bases and V 5 bases, and 7 bases lay outside the gene matches. The CDR3 DNA follows: TGTGCCAGCAGTCGGACAGGGGTCGGGGACGAGCAGTACTTC. It specifies CASSRTGVGDEQYF.

The CDR3 bases are TGCGCCAGCAGCCCAGATTACAGGAACACTGAAGCTTTCTTT. Residues: CASSPDYRNTEAFF. The rearrangement uses TRBV4-1 and TRBJ1-1; D gene ambiguous. Germline V lookup: CDR1 MGHRA, CDR2 YSYEKL. Trimming pared 4 bases from V and 1 base from J, leaving 10 bases between. The CDR3 extends over 14 amino acids.

V usage is TRBV10-1 and J usage is TRBJ2-1, with D hard to call. Trimming removed 8 bases at V and 5 bases at J, with 4 bases between. CDR3 length: 10 residues. Germline V gene lookup returns CDR1 WNHNN and CDR2 SYGVQD (reference sequence). CDR3: CASGDNEQFF. In DNA form, the CDR3 reads TGCGCCAGCGGGGACAATGAGCAGTTCTTC.

The chain employs TRBV4-1 and TRBJ2-5, with TRBD1 identical over 7 bases. V was pared by 4 bases and J by 4 bases, with 3 bases of the junction left unmatched. The CDR3 contains 13 residues. Germline V gene data show CDR1 as MGHRA and CDR2 as YSYEKL. In DNA form, the CDR3 reads TGCGCCAGCAGCCCTCCAGGGGGAGAGACCCAGTACTTC. Amino acid sequence: CASSPPGGETQYF.

This chain uses TRBV5-1 with TRBJ2-1; D is ambiguous. Between the trimmed V and J ends, which lost 2 bases and 5 bases, there was a span of 14 bases. In germline, CDR1 is SGHRS, CDR2 YFSETQ. The CDR3 is 15 residues long. CDR3 sequence reads: CASSFVGLSNNEQFF. The CDR3 region has the DNA TGCGCCAGCAGCTTTGTGGGCCTCTCTAACAATGAGCAGTTCTTC.

Only a few counts were recorded for this clone. V usage is TRBV7-2 and J usage is TRBJ1-2; a weak D match, TRBD1 (6 bases). The CDR3 is 12 residues long. The germline V and J ends were trimmed by 5 bases and 10 bases, with 14 bases remaining between them. Per germline, CDR1 SGHTA and CDR2 FQGNSA. The CDR3 DNA reads TGTGCCAGCAGCCCACATCAGGGACACTACACCTTC. It is translated as CASSPHQGHYTF.